Presented here are 9 T cell receptor beta chains from one specimen sequenced in a study of early T cells in non-severe SARS-CoV-2 infection. TCRdb independently ran MiXCR on the 5' RACE reads; one entry per CDR3 protein. The top ten clones hold more than 10% of a sample with approximately 40,000 distinct CDR3 sequences, 9.9% of them seen once. The sample comprised whole blood. All receptors derive from an adult who was a healthcare worker with PCR-confirmed SARS-CoV-2 infection or an uninfected control (not recorded which).

This clonotype was recorded at least ten times. The rearrangement joins TRBV28 to TRBJ2-5, with 9 bases fitting TRBD1. The CDR3 is made up of 15 amino acids. The germline V gene encodes CDR1 MDHEN and CDR2 SYDVKM. V dropped 5 bases and J dropped 5; count of bases not matched to a gene: 9. Here the CDR3 reads CASSTTGQGKETQYF. For the CDR3, the DNA is TGTGCCAGCAGTACAACGGGACAGGGCAAGGAGACCCAGTACTTC.

This clonotype was observed at least ten times. The chain links TRBV29-1 to TRBJ2-5, with 7 nucleotides matching TRBD1. V lost 5 bases to trimming and J lost 1 base; unmatched junction nucleotides: 4. The germline CDR1 and CDR2 sequences are SQVTM and ANQGSEA. The CDR3 consists of 13 residues. CDR3 amino acids: CSVHRDSQETQYF. CDR3 nucleotides: TGCAGCGTTCACCGGGACAGCCAAGAGACCCAGTACTTC.

This clonotype has ten or more counts. V usage is TRBV6-5 and J usage is TRBJ1-3, with no clear D. The ends were cut back, 5 bases at V and 5 bases at J, with 13 bases in the middle. Per the germline V gene, CDR1 is MNHEY and CDR2 is SVGAGI. The CDR3 is made up of 14 amino acids. CDR3 DNA sequence: TGTGCCAGCAGTACGACTCGTTCCCGAAACACCATATATTTT. It codes for CASSTTRSRNTIYF.

This chain uses TRBV5-6 with TRBJ1-2, with D unresolved. Germline CDR1 SGHDT, CDR2 YYEEEE. The CDR3 contains 12 residues. V was trimmed by 3 bases and J by 5 bases, leaving 8 bases between them. CDR3 protein: CASSSTEYGYTF. DNA for the CDR3: TGTGCCAGCAGCTCCACAGAATATGGCTACACCTTC. The entire variable domain, with the rest obtained from reference TRBV5-6 and TRBJ1-2, is as follows: DAGVTQSPTHLIKTRGQQVTLRCSPKSGHDTVSWYQQALGQGPQFIFQYYEEEERQRGNFPDRFSGHQFPNYSSELNVNALLLGDSALYLCASSSTEYGYTFGSGTRLTVV.

This clonotype was detected a few times. The chain uses TRBV20-1 and TRBJ2-7, with 7 bases lining up with TRBD1. Germline CDR1 reads DFQATT; CDR2 reads SNEGSKA (reference sequence). This CDR3 comprises 13 residues. V lost 7 bases, J lost 4 bases, and 10 bases stayed unmatched. This chain's CDR3 is CSGSTGMYYEQYF. As DNA, the CDR3 is TGCAGTGGATCGACAGGGATGTATTACGAGCAGTACTTC.

This clonotype was found many times. The chain links TRBV2 to TRBJ2-3, with 12 bases that match TRBD2. This CDR3 has 18 residues. Looked up from germline, CDR1 is SNHLY and CDR2 is FYNNEI. Trimming cost V 4 bases and J 4 bases; bases outside gene matches: 12. The DNA for the CDR3 is TGTGCCAGCAGTGCTTATCTAGCGGGGGGGCCGGGTTCAGATACGCAGTATTTT. Its protein product is CASSAYLAGGPGSDTQYF.

This clonotype appeared a few times. Here the CDR3 reads CASSGSSYEQYF. Written as DNA, the CDR3 is TGTGCCAGCAGCGGGAGCTCCTACGAGCAGTACTTC. The genes are TRBV6-2 or TRBV6-3 and TRBJ2-7; weak D call: TRBD2 (6 bases). V was trimmed by 6 bases and J by 0 bases, leaving 6 bases between them. From germline, CDR1 is MNHEY and CDR2 SVGEGT. The CDR3 has 12 residues.

The chain carries TRBV20-1 and TRBJ1-3; D is ambiguous. Germline V gene data show CDR1 as DFQATT and CDR2 as SNEGSKA (reference sequence). V was clipped by 3 bases and J by 0 bases, with 6 bases between them. This CDR3 region has 13 residues. The CDR3 is CSARLDSGNTIYF. The CDR3 DNA reads TGCAGTGCTAGGCTAGACTCTGGAAACACCATATATTTT.

This clonotype was detected ten times or more. The rearrangement links TRBV20-1 to TRBJ1-1; D unresolved. The length of the CDR3 is 14 residues. Germline V gene sequence: CDR1 DFQATT, CDR2 SNEGSKA (reference sequence). V was shortened by 2 bases and J by 1 base, with 11 bases between the two germline ends. This CDR3 is CSARRQPENTEAFF. CDR3 nucleotides: TGCAGTGCTAGACGGCAGCCGGAGAACACTGAAGCTTTCTTT.